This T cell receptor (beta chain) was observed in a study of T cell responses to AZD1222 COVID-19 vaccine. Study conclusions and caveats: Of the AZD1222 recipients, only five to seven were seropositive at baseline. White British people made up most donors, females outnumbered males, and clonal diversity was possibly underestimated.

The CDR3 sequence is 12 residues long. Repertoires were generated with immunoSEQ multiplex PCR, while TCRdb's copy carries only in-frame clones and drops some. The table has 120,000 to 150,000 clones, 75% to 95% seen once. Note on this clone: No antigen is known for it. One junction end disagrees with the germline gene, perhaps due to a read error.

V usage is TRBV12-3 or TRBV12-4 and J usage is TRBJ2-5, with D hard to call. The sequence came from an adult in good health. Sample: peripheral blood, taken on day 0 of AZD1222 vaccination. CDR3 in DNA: TGTGCCAGCAGCTCCGGTCAAGGGACCCAGTACTTC. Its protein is CASSSGQGTQYF.